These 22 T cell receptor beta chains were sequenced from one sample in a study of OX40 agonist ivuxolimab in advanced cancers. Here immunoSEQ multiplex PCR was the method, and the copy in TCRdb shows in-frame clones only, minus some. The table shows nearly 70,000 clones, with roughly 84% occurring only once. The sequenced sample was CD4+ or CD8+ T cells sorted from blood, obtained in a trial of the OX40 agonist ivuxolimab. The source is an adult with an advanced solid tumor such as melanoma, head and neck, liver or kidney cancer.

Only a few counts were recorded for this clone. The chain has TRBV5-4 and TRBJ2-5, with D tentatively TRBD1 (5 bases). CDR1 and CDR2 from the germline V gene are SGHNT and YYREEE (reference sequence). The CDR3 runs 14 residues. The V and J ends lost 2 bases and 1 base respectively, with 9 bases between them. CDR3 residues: CASSFEQVQETQYF. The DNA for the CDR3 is TGTGCCAGCAGCTTCGAACAGGTCCAAGAGACCCAGTACTTC.

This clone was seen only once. This CDR3 is CASSLGQGNTGELFF. The DNA for the CDR3 is TGTGCCAGCAGCTTGGGACAGGGGAACACCGGGGAGCTGTTTTTT. This rearrangement joins TRBV7-2 to TRBJ2-2, with 9 positions matching TRBD1. The CDR3 extends over 15 amino acids. V trimming: 3 bases; J trimming: 1 base; junction bases outside the gene matches: 0. Germline V CDR1 and CDR2: SGHTA, FQGNSA. The whole variable domain, filled in from reference TRBV7-2 and TRBJ2-2, reads GAGVSQSPSNKVTEKGKDVELRCDPISGHTALYWYRQSLGQGLEFLIYFQGNSAPDKSGLPSDRFSAERTGGSVSTLTIQRTQQEDSAVYLCASSLGQGNTGELFFGEGSRLTVL.

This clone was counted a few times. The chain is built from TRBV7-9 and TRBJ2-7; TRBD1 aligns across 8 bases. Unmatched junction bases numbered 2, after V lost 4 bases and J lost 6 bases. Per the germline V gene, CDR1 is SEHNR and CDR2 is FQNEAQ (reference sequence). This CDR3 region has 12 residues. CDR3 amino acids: CASSWTGIEQYF. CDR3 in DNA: TGTGCCAGCAGCTGGACAGGGATCGAGCAGTACTTC.

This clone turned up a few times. The CDR3 spells CASSSAGTDQETQYF. CDR3 nucleotide sequence: TGTGCCAGCAGCTCCGCCGGGACAGATCAAGAGACCCAGTACTTC. The gene calls are TRBV7-2 and TRBJ2-5; 7 bases match TRBD1. Trimming at V came to 4 bases and at J to 2 bases, leaving 7 bases not matched to a gene. The length of the CDR3 is 15 residues. CDR1 SGHTA and CDR2 FQGNSA come from the germline V gene.

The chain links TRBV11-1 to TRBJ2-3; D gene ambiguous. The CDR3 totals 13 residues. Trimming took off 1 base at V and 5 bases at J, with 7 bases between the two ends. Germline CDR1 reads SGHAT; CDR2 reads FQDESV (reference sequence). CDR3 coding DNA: TGTGCCAGCAGCTTAGGACCGCTAGATACGCAGTATTTT. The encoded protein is CASSLGPLDTQYF.

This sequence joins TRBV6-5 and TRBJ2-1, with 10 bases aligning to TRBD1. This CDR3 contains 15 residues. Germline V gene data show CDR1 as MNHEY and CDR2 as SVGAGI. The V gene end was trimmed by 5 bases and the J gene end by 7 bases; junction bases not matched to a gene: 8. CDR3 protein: CASSNPGQGNNEQFF. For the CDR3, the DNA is TGTGCCAGCAGTAACCCGGGACAGGGGAATAATGAGCAGTTCTTC.

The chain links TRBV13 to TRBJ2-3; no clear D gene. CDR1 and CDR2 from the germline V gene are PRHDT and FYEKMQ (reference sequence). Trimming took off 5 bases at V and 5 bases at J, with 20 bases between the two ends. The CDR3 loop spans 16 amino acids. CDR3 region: CASSPYGRSPRDTQYF. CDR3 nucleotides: TGTGCCAGCAGCCCCTACGGCAGGTCCCCCCGAGATACGCAGTATTTT.

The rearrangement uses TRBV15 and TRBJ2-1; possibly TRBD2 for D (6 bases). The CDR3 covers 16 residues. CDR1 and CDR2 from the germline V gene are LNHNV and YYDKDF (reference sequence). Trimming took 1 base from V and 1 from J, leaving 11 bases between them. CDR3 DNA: TGTGCCACCAGCAGAGCTTTCGGGGGATCCTACAATGAGCAGTTCTTC. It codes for CATSRAFGGSYNEQFF.

The CDR3 coding sequence is TGCGCCAGCAGCCGGACCATCCCGGGAGAGACCCAGTACTTC. It codes for CASSRTIPGETQYF. The chain uses TRBV5-1 and TRBJ2-5; D unclear. V gave up 4 bases and J gave up 4 bases, with 14 bases separating them. Germline loops: CDR1 SGHRS, CDR2 YFSETQ. This CDR3 region has 14 residues. The entire variable domain, with the rest obtained from reference TRBV5-1 and TRBJ2-5, is as follows: KAGVTQTPRYLIKTRGQQVTLSCSPISGHRSVSWYQQTPGQGLQFLFEYFSETQRNKGNFPGRFSGRQFSNSRSEMNVSTLELGDSALYLCASSRTIPGETQYFGPGTRLLVL.

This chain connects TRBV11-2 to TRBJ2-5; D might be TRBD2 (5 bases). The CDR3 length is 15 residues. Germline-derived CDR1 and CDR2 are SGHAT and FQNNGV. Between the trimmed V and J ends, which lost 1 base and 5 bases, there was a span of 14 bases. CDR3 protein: CASSLGGLRSETQYF. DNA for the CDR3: TGTGCCAGCAGCTTAGGAGGGCTCCGGAGCGAGACCCAGTACTTC.

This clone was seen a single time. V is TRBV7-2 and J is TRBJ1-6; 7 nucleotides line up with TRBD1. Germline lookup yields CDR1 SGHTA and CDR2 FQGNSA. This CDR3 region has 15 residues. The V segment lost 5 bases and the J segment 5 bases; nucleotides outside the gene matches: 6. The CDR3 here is CASSLGQTNNSPLHF. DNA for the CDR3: TGTGCCAGCAGCCTGGGACAGACAAATAATTCACCCCTCCACTTT.

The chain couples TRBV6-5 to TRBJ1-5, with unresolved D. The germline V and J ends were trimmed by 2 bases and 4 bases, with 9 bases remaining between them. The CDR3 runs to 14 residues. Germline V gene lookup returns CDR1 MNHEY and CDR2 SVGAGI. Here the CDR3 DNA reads TGTGCCAGCAGTTACGGGGTTTCGAATCAGCCCCAGCATTTT. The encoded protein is CASSYGVSNQPQHF.

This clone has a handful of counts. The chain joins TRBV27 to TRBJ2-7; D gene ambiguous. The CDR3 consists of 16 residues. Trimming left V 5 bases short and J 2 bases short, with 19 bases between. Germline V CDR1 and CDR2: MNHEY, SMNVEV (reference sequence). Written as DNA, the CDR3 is TGTGCCAGCAGTCCCCGTCCCCCTAGTACTCCCTACGAGCAGTACTTC. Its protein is CASSPRPPSTPYEQYF.

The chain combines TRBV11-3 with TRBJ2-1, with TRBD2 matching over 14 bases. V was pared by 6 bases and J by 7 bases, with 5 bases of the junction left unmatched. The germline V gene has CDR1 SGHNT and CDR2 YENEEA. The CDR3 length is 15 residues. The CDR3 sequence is CASRHGTSGGNEQFF. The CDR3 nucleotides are TGTGCCAGCAGGCATGGGACTAGCGGGGGAAATGAGCAGTTCTTC. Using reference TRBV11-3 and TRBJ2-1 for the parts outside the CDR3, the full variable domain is EAGVVQSPRYKIIEKKQPVAFWCNPISGHNTLYWYLQNLGQGPELLIRYENEEAVDDSQLPKDRFSAERLKGVDSTLKIQPAELGDSAVYLCASRHGTSGGNEQFFGPGTRLTVL.

The CDR3 protein is CASSASGNTIYF. CDR3 DNA sequence: TGTGCCAGCAGCGCCTCTGGAAACACCATATATTTT. The rearrangement links TRBV7-2 to TRBJ1-3; D is ambiguous. V lost 5 bases and J 0 bases, leaving 2 bases between the germline ends. The CDR3 is made up of 12 amino acids. Germline V gene lookup returns CDR1 SGHTA and CDR2 FQGNSA.

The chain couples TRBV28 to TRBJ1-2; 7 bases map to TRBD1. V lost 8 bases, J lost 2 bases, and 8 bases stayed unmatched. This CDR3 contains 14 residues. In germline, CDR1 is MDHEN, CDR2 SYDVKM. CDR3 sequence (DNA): TGTGCCAGCGGAGGACAGGCGACAAACTATGGCTACACCTTC. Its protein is CASGGQATNYGYTF.

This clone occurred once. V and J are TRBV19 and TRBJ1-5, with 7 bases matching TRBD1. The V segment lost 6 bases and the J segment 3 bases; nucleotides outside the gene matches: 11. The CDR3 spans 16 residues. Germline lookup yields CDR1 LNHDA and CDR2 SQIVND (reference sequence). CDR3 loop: CASRLRGRGPNQPQHF. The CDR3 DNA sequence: TGTGCCAGTAGGTTACGGGGGAGGGGGCCCAATCAGCCCCAGCATTTT.

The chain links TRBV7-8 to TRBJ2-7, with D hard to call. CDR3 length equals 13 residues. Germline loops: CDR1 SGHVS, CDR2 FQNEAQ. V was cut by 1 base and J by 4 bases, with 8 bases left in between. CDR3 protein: CASSLGVDYEQYF. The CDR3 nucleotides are TGTGCCAGCAGCTTAGGGGTCGATTACGAGCAGTACTTC.

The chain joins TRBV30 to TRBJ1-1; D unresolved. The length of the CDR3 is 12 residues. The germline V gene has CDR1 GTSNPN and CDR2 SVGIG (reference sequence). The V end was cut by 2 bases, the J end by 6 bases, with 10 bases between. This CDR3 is CAWSQYQAEAFF. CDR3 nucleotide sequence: TGTGCCTGGAGTCAGTACCAGGCTGAAGCTTTCTTT.

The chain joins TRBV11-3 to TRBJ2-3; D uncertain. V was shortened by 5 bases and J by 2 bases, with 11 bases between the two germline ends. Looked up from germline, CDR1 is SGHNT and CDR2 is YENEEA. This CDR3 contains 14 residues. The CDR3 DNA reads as TGTGCCAGCAGCCCCCGGACGACCACAGATACGCAGTATTTT. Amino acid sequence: CASSPRTTTDTQYF.

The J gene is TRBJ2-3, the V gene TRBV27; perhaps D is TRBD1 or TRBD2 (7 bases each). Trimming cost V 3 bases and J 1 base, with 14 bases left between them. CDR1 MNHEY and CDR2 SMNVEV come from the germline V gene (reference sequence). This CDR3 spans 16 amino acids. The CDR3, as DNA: TGTGCCAGCAGTTTCGACAGGGCGGGGGGCACAGATACGCAGTATTTT. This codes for CASSFDRAGGTDTQYF.

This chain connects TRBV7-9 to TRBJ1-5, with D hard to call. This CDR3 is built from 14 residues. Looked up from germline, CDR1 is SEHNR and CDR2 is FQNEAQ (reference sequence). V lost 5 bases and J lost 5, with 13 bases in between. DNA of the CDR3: TGTGCCAGCAGCCGGGGAGCAGGTGATCAGCCCCAGCATTTT. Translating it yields CASSRGAGDQPQHF.